This entry is about one T cell receptor (beta chain). This sample is part of a study of T cells in Graves' hyperthyroidism and ophthalmopathy. Amplification targeted TCR beta CDR3 regions from RNA transcripts. Carried out on the TCR CDR3, a first-round RT-PCR used the HTBI primer set. TCRdb redid the calling of the multiplex PCR reads with MiXCR, one entry per CDR3 protein. This sample yields over 700,000 distinct CDR3 sequences, of which roughly 32% are seen a single time; 31% belongs to the top ten. The material sequenced was blood. The sequence was collected from a woman in her thirties or forties with Graves' hyperthyroidism.

In DNA, the CDR3 is TGTGCCAGCGGCCTGACAGCGTACGAGCAGTACTTC. Translated, it gives CASGLTAYEQYF. This chain uses TRBV12-3 or TRBV12-4 with TRBJ2-7; TRBD1 is a possible D gene (5 bases). Deletions cut 8 bases from V and 4 bases from J, with 12 bases between. CDR3 size: 12 residues.